The 26 T cell receptor beta chains given below trace back to one sample, sequenced in a study of PD-1 blockade in classical Hodgkin lymphoma. Produced via immunoSEQ multiplex PCR; TCRdb's table is partial and in-frame only. This sample yields approximately 96,000 clones, of which 85% to 95% are seen a single time; under 2% belongs to the top ten. Time point given: cycle 4 day 1 (C4D1), after 5 to 7 weeks of nivolumab. All trial patients relapsed after autologous stem cell transplantation. The material sequenced was peripheral blood mononuclear cells (PBMCs), taken before the fourth cycle of nivolumab. These receptors originate from a human donor with classical Hodgkin lymphoma.

This chain joins TRBV30 and TRBJ2-3, with D uncertain. This CDR3 contains 14 residues. V was trimmed by 1 base and J by 6 bases, leaving 14 bases between them. Looked up from germline, CDR1 is GTSNPN and CDR2 is SVGIG (reference sequence). This chain's CDR3 is CAWSDDRYADTQYF. Here the CDR3 DNA reads TGTGCCTGGAGTGATGACCGCTACGCCGATACGCAGTATTTT. Full variable domain (outside the CDR3, taken from reference TRBV30 and TRBJ2-3): SQTIHQWPATLVQPVGSPLSLECTVEGTSNPNLYWYRQAAGRGLQLLFYSVGIGQISSEVPQNLSASRPQDRQFILSSKKLLLSDSGFYLCAWSDDRYADTQYFGPGTRLTVL.

V and J are TRBV28 and TRBJ1-2; D gene unclear. The germline V gene has CDR1 MDHEN and CDR2 SYDVKM. This CDR3 spans 13 amino acids. V lost 5 bases to trimming and J lost 4 bases, with 11 bases between them. The CDR3 bases are TGTGCCAGCAGTAAACTGGGAATCTATGGCTACACCTTC. Its protein product is CASSKLGIYGYTF.

The chain has TRBV28 and TRBJ2-1; a possible D gene is TRBD1 (5 bases). This CDR3 has 11 residues. Germline values: CDR1 MDHEN, CDR2 SYDVKM. V lost 2 bases to trimming and J lost 10 bases, with 6 bases between them. CDR3 sequence: CASSLRTEQFF. The CDR3 DNA follows: TGTGCCAGCAGTTTAAGGACAGAGCAGTTCTTC.

V gene TRBV5-1 combines with J gene TRBJ1-2; D is perhaps TRBD1 (5 bases). CDR3 length: 12 amino acids. Germline-derived CDR1 and CDR2 are SGHRS and YFSETQ. The V and J ends lost 1 base and 6 bases respectively, with 7 bases between them. DNA of the CDR3: TGCGCCAGCAGCTTGCGGGACGATGGCTACACCTTC. As protein: CASSLRDDGYTF.

This sequence joins TRBV6-5 and TRBJ2-2; no clear D gene. CDR3 length: 14 amino acids. V was clipped by 0 bases and J by 7 bases, with 9 bases between them. The germline V gene has CDR1 MNHEY and CDR2 SVGAGI. DNA of the CDR3: TGTGCCAGCAGTTACTCTGAAGGGATCGGGGAGCTGTTTTTT. Its translation: CASSYSEGIGELFF.

This chain connects TRBV29-1 to TRBJ2-2; D may be TRBD1 (6 bases). V lost 4 bases and J 2 bases, leaving 14 bases between the germline ends. Germline CDR1 reads SQVTM; CDR2 reads ANQGSEA. CDR3 length: 15 amino acids. This CDR3 reads CSVAGTLSNTGELFF. The CDR3 DNA sequence: TGCAGCGTTGCGGGGACACTGAGTAACACCGGGGAGCTGTTTTTT.

The chain joins TRBV6-5 to TRBJ1-3; D call uncertain. V was cut by 6 bases and J by 4 bases, with 13 bases left in between. Germline-derived CDR1 and CDR2 are MNHEY and SVGAGI. The CDR3 covers 14 residues. The CDR3: CASRATSTGNTIYF. Written as DNA, the CDR3 is TGTGCCAGCAGGGCTACAAGTACAGGAAACACCATATATTTT.

This sequence joins TRBV6-4 and TRBJ2-1, with TRBD2 matching 13 bases. Germline CDR1 is MRHNA and CDR2 is SNTAGT. CDR3 length: 15 amino acids. The junction had 7 bases not matched to a gene; V was cut back by 4 bases and J by 10 bases. CDR3: CASSVGLAGAGEQFF. In DNA, the CDR3 is TGTGCCAGCAGTGTAGGACTAGCGGGAGCGGGCGAGCAGTTCTTC.

The chain combines TRBV5-1 with TRBJ1-1, with TRBD1 as a possible D gene (5 bases). Germline CDR1 SGHRS, CDR2 YFSETQ. Trimming left V 1 base short and J 0 bases short, with 7 bases between. This CDR3 contains 14 residues. CDR3 sequence reads: CASSLTGMNTEAFF. CDR3 coding DNA: TGCGCCAGCAGCTTGACAGGAATGAACACTGAAGCTTTCTTT.

The CDR3 region has the DNA TGTGCTAGTGCCCCCTTAGGTATACATGAGCAGTTCTTC. Its protein product is CASAPLGIHEQFF. The rearrangement uses TRBV12-5 and TRBJ2-1, with D hard to call. The germline V and J ends were trimmed by 7 bases and 8 bases, with 15 bases remaining between them. Germline-derived CDR1 and CDR2 are LGHNT and FRNRAP. CDR3 size: 13 residues.

The V and J genes are TRBV29-1 and TRBJ2-1; D might be TRBD2 (6 bases). CDR1 is SQVTM, CDR2 ANQGSEA, per germline. Trimming removed 2 bases at V and 1 base at J, with 18 bases between. The CDR3 length is 17 residues. This CDR3 reads CSVEMGDRGTSYNEQFF. The CDR3 DNA is TGCAGCGTTGAAATGGGGGATCGCGGGACGTCCTACAATGAGCAGTTCTTC.

This clone was found a few times. The chain carries TRBV27 and TRBJ1-4, with no clear D. The CDR3 length is 15 residues. V was trimmed by 5 bases and J by 0 bases, leaving 10 bases between them. Looked up from germline, CDR1 is MNHEY and CDR2 is SMNVEV (reference sequence). The CDR3 bases are TGTGCCAGCAGTCCAGGATTTGCAACTAATGAAAAACTGTTTTTT. It yields the protein CASSPGFATNEKLFF.

This chain uses TRBV18 with TRBJ2-7, with no clear D. The germline CDR1 and CDR2 sequences are KGHSH and LQKENI. CDR3 length equals 13 residues. The V and J ends lost 2 bases and 6 bases respectively, with 11 bases between them. In nucleotides, the CDR3 is TGTGCCAGCTCACCAATGAGGATGGGCGAGCAGTACTTC. Its protein is CASSPMRMGEQYF.

The rearrangement links TRBV9 to TRBJ2-3; no reliable D call. The ends were cut back, 6 bases at V and 5 bases at J, with 10 bases in the middle. Germline assignment: CDR1 SGDLS and CDR2 YYNGEE. The CDR3 is made up of 12 amino acids. The chain's CDR3 is CASTRIRDTQYF. DNA of the CDR3: TGTGCCAGCACGAGAATCAGAGATACGCAGTATTTT.

This rearrangement joins TRBV27 to TRBJ2-7; no reliable D call. There are 15 residues in the CDR3. Germline V gene data show CDR1 as MNHEY and CDR2 as SMNVEV (reference sequence). With 2 bases removed from V and 2 bases from J, the gap between germline ends came to 13 bases. The CDR3 sequence is CASSLGVDRPYEQYF. Written as DNA, the CDR3 is TGTGCCAGCAGTTTAGGGGTGGACCGGCCCTACGAGCAGTACTTC.

The V and J genes are TRBV7-6 and TRBJ1-4; no reliable D call. Germline loops: CDR1 SGHVS, CDR2 FNYEAQ. With 5 bases removed from V and 10 bases from J, the gap between germline ends came to 11 bases. This CDR3 has 12 residues. The CDR3 DNA sequence: TGTGCCAGCAGCGGCCCCTTTGGAAAACTGTTTTTT. Translation gives CASSGPFGKLFF.

The chain employs TRBV27 and TRBJ1-2; 9 bases align to TRBD1. V dropped 5 bases and J dropped 8; count of bases not matched to a gene: 9. The length of the CDR3 is 14 residues. Germline assignment: CDR1 MNHEY and CDR2 SMNVEV (reference sequence). This CDR3 is CASSRGTGIRGYTF. CDR3 DNA sequence: TGTGCCAGCAGTAGGGGGACAGGGATAAGGGGCTACACCTTC.

CDR3: CASSLQGTVNTEAFF. The CDR3, as DNA: TGTGCCAGCAGTTTACAGGGGACAGTCAACACTGAAGCTTTCTTT. The rearrangement joins TRBV27 to TRBJ1-1; 7 bases agree with TRBD1. CDR1 and CDR2 (germline): MNHEY, SMNVEV (reference sequence). The V and J ends lost 2 bases and 2 bases, in that order; junction bases with no gene match: 5. This CDR3 contains 15 residues.

The gene calls are TRBV27 and TRBJ2-4; no definite D call. CDR1 MNHEY and CDR2 SMNVEV come from the germline V gene (reference sequence). V lost 5 bases and J lost 7, with 12 bases in between. The CDR3 covers 13 residues. The CDR3 bases are TGTGCCAGCAGTCCGAGTAGGACGAACATTCAGTACTTC. This translates into CASSPSRTNIQYF.

This rearrangement joins TRBV5-1 to TRBJ2-5, with D tentatively TRBD2 (5 bases). This CDR3 contains 17 residues. The V gene's germline CDR1 is SGHRS and CDR2 YFSETQ. With 4 bases removed from V and 5 bases from J, the gap between germline ends came to 24 bases. CDR3 protein: CASSLSSRTAYPETQYF. As DNA, the CDR3 is TGCGCCAGCAGCCTTAGTTCAAGGACTGCATACCCTGAGACCCAGTACTTC.

The J gene is TRBJ1-5, the V gene TRBV6-1; the D is unclear. Germline-derived CDR1 and CDR2 are MNHNS and SASEGT. This CDR3 is built from 15 residues. The V end lost 1 base, the J end lost 3 bases, and 10 bases lay between the germline ends. CDR3 DNA sequence: TGTGCCAGCAGTGAAGATTGGGCATCCAATCAGCCCCAGCATTTT. Translating gives CASSEDWASNQPQHF.

In DNA form, the CDR3 reads TGCGCCAGCAGCTTGGATGGACAGGGATCGGGCTATGGCTACACCTTC. It translates to CASSLDGQGSGYGYTF. The chain carries TRBV5-1 and TRBJ1-2; 8 bases agree with TRBD1. This CDR3 is built from 16 residues. Trimming removed 0 bases from V and 4 bases from J; junction bases left unmatched: 8. In germline, CDR1 is SGHRS, CDR2 YFSETQ.

A remark on this clone: Its ends do not fully match the called genes, so a read error is possible. The V call is TRBV11-2, the J call TRBJ2-7; 13 bases align to TRBD2. The CDR3 has 16 residues. Per the germline V gene, CDR1 is SGHAT and CDR2 is FQNNGV. The CDR3, as DNA: TGTGCCAGCAGTTTAGTTACCGGGACTAGCGGGACCGAGCAGTACTTC. It translates to CASSLVTGTSGTEQYF.

The rearrangement uses TRBV19 and TRBJ1-1; tentatively, D is TRBD1 (5 bases). Trimming shortened V by 3 bases and J by 3 bases, and 11 bases separated the two germline ends. CDR3 size: 14 residues. Germline lookup yields CDR1 LNHDA and CDR2 SQIVND (reference sequence). CDR3 sequence: CASSIFQGDTEAFF. CDR3 in DNA: TGTGCCAGTAGTATCTTTCAGGGAGACACTGAAGCTTTCTTT. Together with reference TRBV19 and TRBJ1-1, the CDR3 gives the full variable domain: DGGITQSPKYLFRKEGQNVTLSCEQNLNHDAMYWYRQDPGQGLRLIYYSQIVNDFQKGDIAEGYSVSREKKESFPLTVTSAQKNPTAFYLCASSIFQGDTEAFFGQGTRLTVV.

The chain has TRBV9 and TRBJ1-1; TRBD1 matches 9 bases. V lost 3 bases to trimming and J lost 6 bases; unmatched junction nucleotides: 12. CDR3 length: 16 amino acids. Per the germline V gene, CDR1 is SGDLS and CDR2 is YYNGEE. The CDR3 protein is CASSASRDRVLAEAFF. CDR3 in DNA: TGTGCCAGCAGCGCGAGCCGGGACAGGGTCTTGGCTGAAGCTTTCTTT. Full variable domain (missing parts from reference TRBV9 and TRBJ1-1): DSGVTQTPKHLITATGQRVTLRCSPRSGDLSVYWYQQSLDQGLQFLIQYYNGEERAKGNILERFSAQQFPDLHSELNLSSLELGDSALYFCASSASRDRVLAEAFFGQGTRLTVV.

The chain recombines TRBV10-3 with TRBJ2-2; the match to TRBD1 covers 9 bases. The V gene's germline CDR1 is ENHRY and CDR2 SYGVKD. This CDR3 contains 18 residues. The trim removed 7 bases at V and 1 base at J, leaving 13 bases unmatched. The CDR3 nucleotides are TGTGCCATCACTGGGAGACAGGGGGGCGTGGGGAACACCGGGGAGCTGTTTTTT. It is translated as CAITGRQGGVGNTGELFF.